This entry lists 22 T cell receptor beta chains sequenced from one sample in a study of T cells in Graves' hyperthyroidism and ophthalmopathy. RNA transcripts provided the source from which TCR beta CDR3 regions were amplified. HTBI primers drove first-round RT-PCR of the TCR CDR3. TCRdb ran MiXCR on the multiplex PCR reads and lists one entry per CDR3 protein. The sample has almost 600,000 distinct CDR3 sequences, just over 45% seen once. The specimen was peripheral blood or thyroid tissue (not recorded which). Source of these receptors: a woman aged 18-29 years with Graves' hyperthyroidism.

In its sample, this clonotype was seen a few times. This may arise from a read error, as a much more abundant clone is one base away. DNA for the CDR3: TGCAGTGCCCCAGTTATTTGGGGTGCCTCTAGCCAAGAGACCCAGTACTTC. Its protein is CSAPVIWGASSQETQYF. The chain has TRBV20-1 and TRBJ2-5; unclear D gene. CDR3 length: 17 amino acids. Germline V gives CDR1 DFQATT, CDR2 SNEGSKA (reference sequence). V was shortened by 6 bases and J by 1 base, with 24 bases between the two germline ends.

On this clonotype itself: The CDR3 does not close with the conserved phenylalanine or tryptophan, likely indicating a read error. The chain carries TRBV20-1 and TRBJ2-7; D is perhaps TRBD2 (6 bases). Germline CDR1 and CDR2: DFQATT and SNEGSKA (reference sequence). V was pared by 0 bases and J by 5 bases, with 14 bases between. The CDR3 is 14 amino acids. CDR3 in amino acids: CSARELSGGDEQYS. The DNA for the CDR3 is TGCAGTGCTAGAGAACTTAGCGGTGGTGACGAGCAGTACTCC.

This clonotype was recorded many times. This sequence joins TRBV2 and TRBJ2-5; D is perhaps TRBD2 (6 bases). The CDR3 contains 15 residues. With 4 bases removed from V and 2 bases from J, the gap between germline ends came to 14 bases. The germline V gene has CDR1 SNHLY and CDR2 FYNNEI. CDR3 in amino acids: CASSGAPAGQETQYF. The CDR3 DNA reads TGTGCCAGCAGTGGAGCCCCGGCGGGGCAAGAGACCCAGTACTTC.

This clonotype was observed many times. The genes are TRBV15 and TRBJ2-2; possibly TRBD1 for D (7 bases). The CDR3 has 14 residues. V gave up 0 bases and J gave up 6 bases, with 8 bases separating them. CDR1 and CDR2 (germline): LNHNV, YYDKDF (reference sequence). The CDR3 sequence: CATSRDRGAGELFF. For the CDR3, the DNA is TGTGCCACCAGCAGAGACAGGGGGGCCGGGGAGCTGTTTTTT. The variable domain in full, completed from reference TRBV15 and TRBJ2-2, reads DAMVIQNPRYQVTQFGKPVTLSCSQTLNHNVMYWYQQKSSQAPKLLFHYYDKDFNNEADTPDNFQSRRPNTSFCFLDIRSPGLGDTAMYLCATSRDRGAGELFFGEGSRLTVL.

The sample holds one count of this clonotype. The V and J genes are TRBV29-1 and TRBJ2-5; the D gene is possibly TRBD1 (6 bases). The V end lost 6 bases, the J end lost 1 base, and 12 bases lay between the germline ends. CDR1 is SQVTM and CDR2 is ANQGSEA in the germline V gene. The CDR3 spans 13 residues. The CDR3 DNA reads TGCAGCGTAGAGCGGACAGTCCAAGAGACCCAGTACTTC. Its translation is CSVERTVQETQYF.

Worth noting for this clonotype: Mismatch with germline at one junction end may stem from a read error. The J gene is TRBJ2-7, the V gene TRBV7-9; TRBD2 matches at 8 bases. This CDR3 contains 15 residues. The germline gives CDR1 SEHNR, CDR2 FQNEAQ (reference sequence). The CDR3 nucleotides are TGTGCCAGCAGCCAAGAGACGCGGGAGGCCTACGGGCAGTACTTC. Its protein is CASSQETREAYGQYF. The full variable domain, completed using reference TRBV7-9 and TRBJ2-7, is DTGVSQNPRHKITKRGQNVTFRCDPISEHNRLYWYRQTLGQGPEFLTYFQNEAQLEKSRLLSDRFSAERPKGSFSTLEIQRTEQGDSAMYLCASSQETREAYGQYFGPGTRLTVT.

This chain links TRBV29-1 with TRBJ1-2; D not certain. This CDR3 contains 12 residues. CDR1 and CDR2 from the germline V gene are SQVTM and ANQGSEA. Trimming left V 4 bases short and J 8 bases short, with 14 bases between. The DNA of the CDR3 is TGCAGCGTTGTTACTGGGTGGATCGGCTACACCTTC. Encoded protein: CSVVTGWIGYTF.

This clonotype has just a few counts. The J gene is TRBJ2-5, the V gene TRBV18, with 10 nucleotides matching TRBD1. The CDR3 is 15 residues long. Per the germline V gene, CDR1 is KGHSH and CDR2 is LQKENI. V dropped 4 bases and J dropped 1; count of bases not matched to a gene: 3. This chain's CDR3 is CASSHRDRGQETQYF. The DNA for the CDR3 is TGTGCCAGCTCACACCGGGACAGGGGCCAAGAGACCCAGTACTTC.

In DNA form, the CDR3 reads TGTGCCACCGGACAGGGCTTAGGTCAGCCCCAGCATTTT. This encodes CATGQGLGQPQHF. The chain uses TRBV15 and TRBJ1-5, with TRBD1 identical over 8 bases. This CDR3 has 13 amino acids. Trimming at V came to 8 bases and at J to 6 bases, leaving 6 bases not matched to a gene. The germline CDR1 and CDR2 sequences are LNHNV and YYDKDF (reference sequence).

There are many counts of this clonotype. This rearrangement joins TRBV9 to TRBJ1-4, with TRBD1 as a possible D gene (6 bases). CDR1 SGDLS and CDR2 YYNGEE come from the germline V gene. V lost 0 bases and J 7 bases, leaving 7 bases between the germline ends. The CDR3 is 13 residues long. The CDR3 region has the DNA TGTGCCAGCAGCGTAGAGGGGGGTGAAAAACTGTTTTTT. This gives the protein CASSVEGGEKLFF.

This clonotype showed up many times. The chain links TRBV12-5 to TRBJ2-7, with 10 bases identical to TRBD1. This CDR3 region has 14 residues. Unmatched junction bases numbered 3, after V lost 6 bases and J lost 1 base. Germline lookup yields CDR1 LGHNT and CDR2 FRNRAP. This CDR3 is CASGQGQGSYEQYF. CDR3 DNA sequence: TGTGCTAGTGGCCAGGGACAGGGGTCCTACGAGCAGTACTTC. Looking up the rest from reference TRBV12-5 and TRBJ2-7 gives the full variable domain: DARVTQTPRHKVTEMGQEVTMRCQPILGHNTVFWYRQTMMQGLELLAYFRNRAPLDDSGMPKDRFSAEMPDATLATLKIQPSEPRDSAVYFCASGQGQGSYEQYFGPGTRLTVT.

This clonotype was detected ten times or more. DNA of the CDR3: TGTGCCAGCAGCTTTCTTCTTCTAGCGGGAGTGGAAGAGACCCAGTACTTC. Protein product: CASSFLLLAGVEETQYF. The rearrangement links TRBV7-2 to TRBJ2-5; 10 nucleotides match TRBD2. The CDR3 contains 17 residues. Germline V CDR1 and CDR2: SGHTA, FQGNSA. J lost 3 bases, V lost 3 bases, and 10 bases had no gene match. Variable domain in full (rest from reference TRBV7-2 and TRBJ2-5): GAGVSQSPSNKVTEKGKDVELRCDPISGHTALYWYRQSLGQGLEFLIYFQGNSAPDKSGLPSDRFSAERTGGSVSTLTIQRTQQEDSAVYLCASSFLLLAGVEETQYFGPGTRLLVL.

The CDR3 DNA follows: TGCAGCGTCGGCGGAACCTGCGAGCAGTACTTC. Residues: CSVGGTCEQYF. The genes are TRBV29-1 and TRBJ2-7; no firm D call. Germline V lookup: CDR1 SQVTM, CDR2 ANQGSEA. This CDR3 has 11 amino acids. Trimming took off 6 bases at V and 6 bases at J, with 12 bases between the two ends.

This clonotype was seen repeatedly, ten times or more. J is TRBJ2-5 and V is TRBV7-3, with 7 bases that match TRBD1. This CDR3 is built from 15 residues. CDR1 and CDR2 from the germline V gene are SGHTA and FQGTGA. V lost 5 bases, J lost 2 bases, and 8 bases stayed unmatched. CDR3: CASSTGDSYQETQYF. CDR3 nucleotides: TGTGCCAGCAGCACCGGGGACAGTTATCAAGAGACCCAGTACTTC.

In this sample, this clonotype turned up many times. V is TRBV20-1 and J is TRBJ1-5, with D hard to call. CDR3 length: 15 amino acids. V was shortened by 1 base and J by 2 bases, with 12 bases between the two germline ends. Germline values: CDR1 DFQATT, CDR2 SNEGSKA (reference sequence). The CDR3: CSARGGRVGNQPQHF. The CDR3 region has the DNA TGCAGTGCTAGAGGTGGGAGGGTCGGCAATCAGCCCCAGCATTTT.

As concerns this clonotype: A much larger clone differs from this one at a single base, so this may be a read error. This chain links TRBV11-3 with TRBJ2-5; 8 nucleotides line up with TRBD1. Germline V gives CDR1 SGHNT, CDR2 YENEEA. The CDR3 sequence is 17 residues long. CDR3 protein: CASSLGLRTGNGETRYF. The CDR3, as DNA: TGTGCCAGCAGCTTAGGGTTGCGGACAGGGAATGGTGAGACCCGGTACTTC. The full variable domain, with the rest looked up from reference TRBV11-3 and TRBJ2-5, is EAGVVQSPRYKIIEKKQPVAFWCNPISGHNTLYWYLQNLGQGPELLIRYENEEAVDDSQLPKDRFSAERLKGVDSTLKIQPAELGDSAVYLCASSLGLRTGNGETRYFGPGTRLLVL.

The V call is TRBV12-5, the J call TRBJ2-7; D may be TRBD1 (6 bases). Germline assignment: CDR1 LGHNT and CDR2 FRNRAP. Trimming left V 8 bases short and J 1 base short, with 12 bases between. This CDR3 contains 13 residues. The CDR3 coding sequence is TGTGCTAGTTCAGGGGTCAAATCCTACGAGCAGTACTTC. Its translation is CASSGVKSYEQYF.

The V and J genes are TRBV20-1 and TRBJ2-5; TRBD2 agrees at 10 bases. The CDR3 has 18 residues. CDR1 is DFQATT and CDR2 is SNEGSKA in the germline V gene (reference sequence). The V gene end was trimmed by 4 bases and the J gene end by 5 bases; junction bases not matched to a gene: 19. The CDR3 here is CSATASGSRGLAGETQYF. CDR3 sequence (DNA): TGCAGTGCTACGGCTAGCGGGAGTCGGGGACTAGCAGGGGAGACCCAGTACTTC.

This clonotype showed up just once. The V and J genes are TRBV7-2 and TRBJ1-3, with D maybe TRBD1 (5 bases). Trimming shortened V by 0 bases and J by 8 bases, and 17 bases separated the two germline ends. From germline, CDR1 is SGHTA and CDR2 FQGNSA. The CDR3 length is 16 residues. CDR3 in amino acids: CASSLALTVYGYTIYF. The CDR3, as DNA: TGTGCCAGCAGCTTAGCCCTGACAGTCTATGGCTACACCATATATTTT.

This clonotype was observed at least ten times. This chain connects TRBV24-1 to TRBJ2-3; no clear D gene. Trimming removed 5 bases from V and 1 base from J, with 15 bases in between. CDR3 size: 16 residues. Germline CDR1 reads KGHDR; CDR2 reads SFDVKD. The CDR3 here is CATSVSRFGGTDTQYF. CDR3 nucleotide sequence: TGTGCCACCAGTGTGTCTCGGTTTGGGGGCACAGATACGCAGTATTTT.

This clonotype showed up many times. CDR3 sequence reads: CASSEIQETQYF. The CDR3, as DNA: TGTGCCAGCAGTGAAATCCAAGAGACCCAGTACTTC. V and J are TRBV12-3 or TRBV12-4 and TRBJ2-5; D is unclear. The CDR3 extends over 12 amino acids. The germline V and J ends were trimmed by 5 bases and 1 base, with 5 bases remaining between them.

The chain recombines TRBV24-1 with TRBJ2-5; D not certain. Germline values: CDR1 KGHDR, CDR2 SFDVKD. The ends were cut back, 1 base at V and 4 bases at J, with 15 bases in the middle. This CDR3 is 16 amino acids long. CDR3 residues: CATSDLSSSPGETQYF. CDR3 nucleotide sequence: TGTGCCACCAGTGATTTAAGTTCCAGCCCCGGAGAGACCCAGTACTTC.